This TCR beta chain was recovered during a study of blood T cell repertoires in COVID-19 (TCRdb year 2020). With regard to the full study: Collaborator samples came from the United States, Italy and Spain and covered acute and convalescent phases of COVID-19. The dataset comprised deeply sampled blood TCRbeta repertoires from subjects exposed to, actively infected with, or recovered from COVID-19. The sample metadata nearly always contained a de-identified subject ID, COVID-19 status, age in years and sex. The repertoires were made available in a free public database intended to serve as a resource for research on the immune response to SARS-CoV-2. Where available, HLA class I and class II types were obtained from metadata supplied by the sample provider rather than from assay-based typing. The material from the prospective study consisted of cDNA or gDNA derived from T cells, B-cell-depleted T cells, or PBMCs. Samples came from the ongoing ImmuneRACE study (first 160 participants) plus 1,254 subjects from 6 global collaborators. Paper-wide results and their limitations: The amount of clinical and demographic metadata varied by source and participant and was provided uncurated.

About this clone: The specificity of this receptor is unknown. No per-base quality is available; no much larger clone lies one base away.

Whole blood was collected in K2EDTA tubes by collaborating institutions according to the institutions' own protocols. For TCRbeta analysis, collaborators shipped samples as frozen whole blood, isolated PBMCs, or DNA extracted from either of those sample types. The germline V gene supplies CDR1 SGHRS and CDR2 YFSETQ. From its cysteine to its phenylalanine, the CDR3 spans 14 amino acids. The retained sequence is limited to the CDR3, 42 bases, with the frame set at the first base. V is cut by 7 bases and J by 6 bases, and the space between the germline ends is 19 bases. TCRbeta CDR3 regions were amplified from genomic DNA by means of the immunoSEQ Assay, a bias-controlled multiplex PCR. Turning to the authors' computational methods: Nucleated cell counts per sample were estimated from amplification of reference gene primers within the assay. To quantify the absolute abundance of each unique TCRbeta CDR3 rearrangement, sequence reads were collapsed and filtered. For each sample, productive Simpson clonality was calculated as the square root of Simpson's diversity index across productive rearrangements. TCRdb obtained this table from immuneACCESS and retained in-frame rearrangements with V and J assigned. These tables miss some clones; where compared with another copy, unresolved V genes account for less than half of the shortfall, and the remainder is unexplained. From that table come the V and J calls and clone size; the DNA was used to work out D and trimming. A total of about 220,000 clones appear in this sample, approximately 80% of them only once. In total, the top ten clones hold 4.7% of the sample.

This clonotype was sampled from a woman aged 70 to 79 with acute or convalescent COVID-19. Sequenced material: peripheral blood. This receptor chain uses TRBV5-1 and TRBJ1-2, and the D gene may be TRBD1, 6 bases matching. In nucleotides, the sequence is TGCGCCAGCCGGGATCCGGGGGGCGCGGATGGCTACACCTTC. This gives the protein CASRDPGGADGYTF. With all but the CDR3 taken from the reference TRBV5-1 and TRBJ1-2 genes, the full variable domain is: KAGVTQTPRYLIKTRGQQVTLSCSPISGHRSVSWYQQTPGQGLQFLFEYFSETQRNKGNFPGRFSGRQFSNSRSEMNVSTLELGDSALYLCASRDPGGADGYTFGSGTRLTVV.